Given below is one T cell receptor beta chain in context. Antigen specificity is unknown. This sample stems from a study of cytomegalovirus exposure and HLA in healthy donors. General study results and limits: Most of the TCR beta V segments (in an earlier analysis) were productive either about 90% or about 30% of the time.

Primers for the PCR totalled 60 Vbeta and 13 Jbeta. The method was immunoSEQ multiplex PCR; TCRdb's version includes in-frame clones alone and lacks a portion of them. The sample lists more than 150,000 clones, around 79% occurring once. The source material was PBMCs. The sequence derives from a man aged 45-60 years in good health and CMV-seropositive.

CDR3 in DNA: TGTGCCAGCTTCGGGGGGTCATACAATGAGCAGTTCTTC. Its translation is CASFGGSYNEQFF. The chain uses TRBV5-6 and TRBJ2-1, with 7 bases that match TRBD2. The CDR3 covers 13 residues. The V segment lost 7 bases and the J segment 4 bases; nucleotides outside the gene matches: 5. Germline assignment: CDR1 SGHDT and CDR2 YYEEEE.